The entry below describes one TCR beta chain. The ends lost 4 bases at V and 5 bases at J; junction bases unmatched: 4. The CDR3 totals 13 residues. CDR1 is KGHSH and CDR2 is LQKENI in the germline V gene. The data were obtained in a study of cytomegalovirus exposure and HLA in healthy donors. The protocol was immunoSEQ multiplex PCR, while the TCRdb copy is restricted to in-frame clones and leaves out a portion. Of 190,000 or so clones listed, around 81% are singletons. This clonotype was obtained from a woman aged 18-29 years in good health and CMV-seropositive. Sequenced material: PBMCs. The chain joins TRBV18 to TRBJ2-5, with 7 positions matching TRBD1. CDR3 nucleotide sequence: TGTGCCAGCTCACAGGGGGCCGGGGAGACCCAGTACTTC. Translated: CASSQGAGETQYF.